The sample holds one count of the clone carrying this T cell receptor (beta chain). Antigen specificity is unknown. The source of the sample is a study of shared clonotypes between healthy human individuals. Study background: The composition of the donors was a couple of women and a few men aged 18 to 49. Study conclusions and caveats: Generation probabilities were higher for clonotypes shared across all four sorted-subset donors than for unshared ones.

CD45RA+ naive and CD45RA-negative memory subsets were separated from CD4+ cells. The V gene's germline CDR1 is LNHNV and CDR2 YYDKDF (reference sequence). The CDR3 contains 13 residues. V shed 0 bases and J shed 13 bases, with 13 bases lying between them. Using immunoSEQ multiplex PCR, the repertoire was profiled, and TCRdb retains in-frame clones only, with some absent. The sample includes 550,000 to 850,000 clones, less than 85% of them seen just once. Sequencing input: memory CD4+ T cells sorted from blood. Subset specified: CD45RA-negative fraction. The chain has TRBV15 and TRBJ2-1; unclear D gene. The source of this sequence is a woman aged 25 to 45 in good health. The CDR3 region has the DNA TGTGCCACCAGCAGAGATGAAATAGGATATCAGTTCTTC. Encoded protein: CATSRDEIGYQFF.